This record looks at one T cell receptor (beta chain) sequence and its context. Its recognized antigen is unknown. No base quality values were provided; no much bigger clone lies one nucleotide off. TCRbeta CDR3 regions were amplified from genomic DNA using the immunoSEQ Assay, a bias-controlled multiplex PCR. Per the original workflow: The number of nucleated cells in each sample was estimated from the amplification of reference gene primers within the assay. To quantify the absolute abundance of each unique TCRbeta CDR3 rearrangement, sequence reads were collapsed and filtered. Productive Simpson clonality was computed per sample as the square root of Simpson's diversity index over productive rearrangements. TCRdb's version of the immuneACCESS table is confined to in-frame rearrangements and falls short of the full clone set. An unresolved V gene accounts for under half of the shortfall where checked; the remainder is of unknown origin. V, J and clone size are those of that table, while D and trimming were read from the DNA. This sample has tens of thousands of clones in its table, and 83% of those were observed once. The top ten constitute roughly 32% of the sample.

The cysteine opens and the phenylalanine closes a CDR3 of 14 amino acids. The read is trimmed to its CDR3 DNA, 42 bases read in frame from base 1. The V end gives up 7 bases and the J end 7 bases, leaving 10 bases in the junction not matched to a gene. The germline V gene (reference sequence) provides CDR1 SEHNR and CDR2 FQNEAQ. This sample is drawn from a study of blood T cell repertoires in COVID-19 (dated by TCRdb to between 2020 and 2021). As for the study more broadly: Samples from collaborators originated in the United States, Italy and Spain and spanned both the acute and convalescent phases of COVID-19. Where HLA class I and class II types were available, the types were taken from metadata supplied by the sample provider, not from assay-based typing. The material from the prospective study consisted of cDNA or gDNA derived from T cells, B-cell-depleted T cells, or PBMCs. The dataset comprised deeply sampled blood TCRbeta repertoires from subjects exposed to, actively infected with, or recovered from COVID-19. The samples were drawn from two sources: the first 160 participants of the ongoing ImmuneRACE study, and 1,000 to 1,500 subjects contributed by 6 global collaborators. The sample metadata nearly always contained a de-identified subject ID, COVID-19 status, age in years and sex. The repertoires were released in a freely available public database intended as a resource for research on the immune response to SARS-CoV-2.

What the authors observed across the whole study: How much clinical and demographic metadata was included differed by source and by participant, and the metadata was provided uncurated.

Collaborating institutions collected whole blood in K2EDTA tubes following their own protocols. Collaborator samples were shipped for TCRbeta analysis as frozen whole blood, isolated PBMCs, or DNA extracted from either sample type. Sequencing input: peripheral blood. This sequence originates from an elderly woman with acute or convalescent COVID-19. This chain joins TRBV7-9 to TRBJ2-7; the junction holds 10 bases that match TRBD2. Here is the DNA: TGTGCCAGCACCAACCCTAGCGGGAGTAGTGAGCAGTACTTC. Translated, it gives CASTNPSGSSEQYF.